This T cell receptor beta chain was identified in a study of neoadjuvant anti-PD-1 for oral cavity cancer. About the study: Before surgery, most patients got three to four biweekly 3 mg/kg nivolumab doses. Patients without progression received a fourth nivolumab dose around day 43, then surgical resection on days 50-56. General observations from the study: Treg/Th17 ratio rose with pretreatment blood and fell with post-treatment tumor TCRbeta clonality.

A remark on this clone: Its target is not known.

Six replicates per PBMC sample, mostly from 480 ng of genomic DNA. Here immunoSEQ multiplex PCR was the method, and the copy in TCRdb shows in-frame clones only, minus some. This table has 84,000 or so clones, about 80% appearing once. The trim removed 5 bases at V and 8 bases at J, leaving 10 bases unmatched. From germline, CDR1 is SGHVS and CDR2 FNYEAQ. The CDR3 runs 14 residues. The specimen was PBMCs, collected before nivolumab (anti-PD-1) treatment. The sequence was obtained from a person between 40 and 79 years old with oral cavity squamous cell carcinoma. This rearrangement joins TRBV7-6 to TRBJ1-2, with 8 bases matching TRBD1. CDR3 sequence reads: CASSLGAGGKGYTF. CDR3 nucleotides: TGTGCCAGCAGCCTGGGGGCAGGGGGCAAAGGCTACACCTTC.